The 18 T cell receptor beta chains in this list originate from one sample, sequenced in a study of shared clonotypes between healthy human individuals. Data came from immunoSEQ multiplex PCR; TCRdb stores just in-frame clones and leaves some out. Of about 490,000 clones listed, around 78% are singletons. The source material was PBMCs. The origin of the receptors is a woman aged 40 to 55 in good health. Some clones in this sample may be carry-over from other donors' samples.

This clone was seen just once. This sequence joins TRBV7-2 and TRBJ2-7, with D perhaps matching TRBD1 (5 bases). The germline gives CDR1 SGHTA, CDR2 FQGNSA. The CDR3 consists of 14 residues. V lost 6 bases and J 3 bases, leaving 15 bases between the germline ends. The CDR3 DNA reads as TGTGCCAGCAGAGAACAGACAGCCTTCTACGAGCAGTACTTC. The encoded protein is CASREQTAFYEQYF.

The chain joins TRBV7-8 to TRBJ2-7; TRBD2 matches at 13 bases. The length of the CDR3 is 16 residues. Per germline, CDR1 SGHVS and CDR2 FQNEAQ. The junction had 7 bases not matched to a gene; V was cut back by 5 bases and J by 3 bases. CDR3 DNA: TGTGCCAGCAGCAGGGGACTAGCGGGGCCAAACTACGAGCAGTACTTC. Protein product: CASSRGLAGPNYEQYF. The variable domain in full, with the rest retrieved from reference TRBV7-8 and TRBJ2-7, is GAGVSQSPRYKVAKRGQDVALRCDPISGHVSLFWYQQALGQGPEFLTYFQNEAQLDKSGLPSDRFFAERPEGSVSTLKIQRTQQEDSAVYLCASSRGLAGPNYEQYFGPGTRLTVT.

The chain links TRBV7-9 to TRBJ2-6; TRBD1 aligns across 8 bases. Germline lookup yields CDR1 SEHNR and CDR2 FQNEAQ (reference sequence). This CDR3 contains 18 residues. Germline trimming cut 5 bases from V and 0 bases from J; bases unmatched to any gene: 9. The CDR3 bases are TGTGCCAGCAGCGCGCAGGGGGCCTTTATCTCTGGGGCCAACGTCCTGACTTTC. It codes for CASSAQGAFISGANVLTF.

The J gene is TRBJ1-1, the V gene TRBV28, with 9 bases fitting TRBD1. Trimming cost V 6 bases and J 5 bases; bases outside gene matches: 7. The CDR3 is made up of 14 amino acids. Germline V gene lookup returns CDR1 MDHEN and CDR2 SYDVKM. The CDR3 protein is CASRPGQGSTEAFF. The CDR3 DNA follows: TGTGCCAGCAGGCCGGGACAGGGCAGTACTGAAGCTTTCTTT.

The chain recombines TRBV9 with TRBJ2-1; D perhaps matches TRBD2 (6 bases). CDR3 length equals 15 residues. Trimming removed 0 bases at V and 7 bases at J, with 14 bases between. CDR1 is SGDLS, CDR2 YYNGEE, per germline. In DNA, the CDR3 is TGTGCCAGCAGCGTAGATCCGGGAGTGGGGAATGAGCAGTTCTTC. As protein: CASSVDPGVGNEQFF.

The chain joins TRBV7-2 to TRBJ2-2, with 10 positions matching TRBD2. There are 15 residues in the CDR3. Germline-derived CDR1 and CDR2 are SGHTA and FQGNSA. V gave up 5 bases and J gave up 5 bases; unmatched junction bases: 5. Here the CDR3 DNA reads TGTGCCAGCAGCCCGCTAGCGGGAGTGACCGGGGAGCTGTTTTTT. Its protein product is CASSPLAGVTGELFF.

This chain links TRBV15 with TRBJ1-2; perhaps TRBD1 as D (5 bases). CDR3 length equals 14 residues. Germline V CDR1 and CDR2: LNHNV, YYDKDF (reference sequence). Between the trimmed V and J ends, which lost 1 base and 4 bases, there was a span of 10 bases. The CDR3 spells CATSRGGDGYGYTF. The CDR3 nucleotides read TGTGCCACCAGCAGAGGCGGGGACGGCTATGGCTACACCTTC.

V usage is TRBV10-1 and J usage is TRBJ2-1; 9 bases are a match to TRBD2. V shed 0 bases, J shed 3 bases, and the junction held 0 bases outside the gene matches. Germline loops: CDR1 WNHNN, CDR2 SYGVQD (reference sequence). CDR3 length: 15 amino acids. CDR3 region: CASSESTSGYNEQFF. The CDR3 DNA is TGCGCCAGCAGTGAGTCGACTAGCGGCTACAATGAGCAGTTCTTC.

This chain uses TRBV28 with TRBJ1-1, with D perhaps TRBD1 (6 bases). Germline V CDR1 and CDR2: MDHEN, SYDVKM. The CDR3 length is 17 residues. With 1 base removed from V and 0 bases from J, the gap between germline ends came to 15 bases. CDR3 region: CASSLSKWGDMNTEAFF. The DNA of the CDR3 is TGTGCCAGCAGTTTATCGAAGTGGGGGGACATGAACACTGAAGCTTTCTTT.

This chain uses TRBV6-4 with TRBJ2-1; TRBD2 is a possible D gene (6 bases). Trimming left V 3 bases short and J 3 bases short, with 12 bases between. The germline V gene encodes CDR1 MRHNA and CDR2 SNTAGT. The CDR3 covers 15 residues. As DNA, the CDR3 is TGTGCCAGCAGTGAAGGAGGGAGTGGCTACAATGAGCAGTTCTTC. It encodes CASSEGGSGYNEQFF.

The chain carries TRBV28 and TRBJ2-7; no clear D. The ends were cut back, 6 bases at V and 4 bases at J, with 22 bases in the middle. The CDR3 covers 16 residues. Germline V gene data show CDR1 as MDHEN and CDR2 as SYDVKM. This CDR3 is CASSPPPWSWIYEQYF. CDR3 nucleotide sequence: TGTGCCAGCAGCCCACCCCCTTGGTCATGGATATACGAGCAGTACTTC. Complete variable domain (other parts from reference TRBV28 and TRBJ2-7): DVKVTQSSRYLVKRTGEKVFLECVQDMDHENMFWYRQDPGLGLRLIYFSYDVKMKEKGDIPEGYSVSREKKERFSLILESASTNQTSMYLCASSPPPWSWIYEQYFGPGTRLTVT.

CDR3 bases: TGCAGCGCCCTCATGACAGGTGCCGGGGAGCTGTTTTTT. It codes for CSALMTGAGELFF. The chain has TRBV29-1 and TRBJ2-2, with a tentative D call TRBD1 (6 bases). This CDR3 contains 13 residues. Germline CDR1 and CDR2: SQVTM and ANQGSEA. The V and J ends lost 7 bases and 6 bases respectively, with 15 bases between them.

The chain is built from TRBV7-3 and TRBJ2-3, with a tentative D call TRBD2 (6 bases). Looked up from germline, CDR1 is SGHTA and CDR2 is FQGTGA. The CDR3 loop spans 15 amino acids. V was pared by 4 bases and J by 1 base, with 12 bases between. The CDR3 DNA is TGTGCCAGCAGCTCCTTCGGGGGTGGCACAGATACGCAGTATTTT. This codes for CASSSFGGGTDTQYF.

Remarks on this clone: It may be a read error: a sequence one base away is much more abundant. The V and J genes are TRBV30 and TRBJ1-1; D ambiguous. Germline assignment: CDR1 GTSNPN and CDR2 SVGIG (reference sequence). This CDR3 region has 14 residues. The CDR3 DNA follows: TGTGCCTGGACGCCTCTAGTGGGGAATACTGAAGCTCTCTTT. This encodes CAWTPLVGNTEALF.

A few counts support this clone. The rearrangement links TRBV5-1 to TRBJ1-2, with D perhaps TRBD1 (6 bases). Trimming left V 3 bases short and J 4 bases short, with 7 bases between. CDR3 size: 12 residues. Germline loops: CDR1 SGHRS, CDR2 YFSETQ. CDR3 in DNA: TGCGCCAGCAGCTGGGACACCTATGGCTACACCTTC. Protein: CASSWDTYGYTF.

This sequence joins TRBV4-2 and TRBJ2-5; the D gene is possibly TRBD1 (6 bases). V was shortened by 0 bases and J by 4 bases, with 9 bases between the two germline ends. This CDR3 is 14 amino acids long. Looked up from germline, CDR1 is LGHNA and CDR2 is YNFKEQ. CDR3 in DNA: TGTGCCAGCAGCCAAGATACAGGGAGAGAGACCCAGTACTTC. It yields the protein CASSQDTGRETQYF.

This clone was detected a few times. V gene TRBV29-1 combines with J gene TRBJ2-5, with a possible D match to TRBD2 (6 bases). The J call may be wrong; the DNA end is better matched by TRBJ2-7. The CDR3 has 11 amino acids. Germline V lookup: CDR1 SQVTM, CDR2 ANQGSEA. CDR3 sequence: CSVEEGNEQYF. Here the CDR3 DNA reads TGCAGCGTCGAGGAGGGGAACGAGCAGTACTTC.

The gene calls are TRBV5-1 and TRBJ1-1, with 10 bases aligning to TRBD1. V trimming: 4 bases; J trimming: 3 bases; junction bases outside the gene matches: 12. The CDR3 is made up of 17 amino acids. The germline CDR1 and CDR2 sequences are SGHRS and YFSETQ. CDR3 sequence (DNA): TGCGCCAGCAGCCCCGGGACAGGGGTTCGGTTCCACACTGAAGCTTTCTTT. Its translation is CASSPGTGVRFHTEAFF. The full variable domain, in which reference TRBV5-1 and TRBJ1-1 provide the parts outside the CDR3, is KAGVTQTPRYLIKTRGQQVTLSCSPISGHRSVSWYQQTPGQGLQFLFEYFSETQRNKGNFPGRFSGRQFSNSRSEMNVSTLELGDSALYLCASSPGTGVRFHTEAFFGQGTRLTVV.